The 28 T cell receptor beta chains in this list originate from one sample, sequenced in a study of shared clonotypes between healthy human individuals. Profiling relied on immunoSEQ multiplex PCR, and the TCRdb table lists in-frame clones only, not all of them. This table holds about 2.3 million clones, around 90% found once. The sequencing sample was made of naive CD4+ T cells from PBMCs. The subset here: CD45RA+ positively selected. Every receptor here comes from a man aged 18 to 30 in good health. Some clones in this sample may be carry-over from other donors' samples.

This clone appeared once. The chain links TRBV20-1 to TRBJ2-1; D may be TRBD2 (6 bases). The germline V gene has CDR1 DFQATT and CDR2 SNEGSKA (reference sequence). Trimming took 5 bases from V and 16 from J, leaving 18 bases between them. The length of the CDR3 is 11 residues. The CDR3 sequence: CSAAWTTFHFF. The CDR3 DNA follows: TGCAGTGCTGCATGGACTACCTTTCACTTCTTC.

This chain joins TRBV7-2 and TRBJ1-5; 7 nucleotides align to TRBD1. The V gene's germline CDR1 is SGHTA and CDR2 FQGNSA. The CDR3 totals 15 residues. Germline trimming cut 0 bases from V and 6 bases from J; bases unmatched to any gene: 5. CDR3 loop: CASSLAGTEGQPQHF. The CDR3 nucleotides are TGTGCCAGCAGCTTAGCGGGGACAGAGGGTCAGCCCCAGCATTTT.

CDR3 nucleotides: TGTGCCAGCAGTGAATTCAGTGGCTCCTACTACGAGCAGTACTTC. Its translation is CASSEFSGSYYEQYF. The chain links TRBV2 to TRBJ2-7; D is unclear. Germline values: CDR1 SNHLY, CDR2 FYNNEI. This CDR3 comprises 15 residues. The V gene lost 2 bases and the J gene lost 3 bases, with 14 bases spanning the gap.

With regard to this clone: Other DNA sequences within the sample encode an identical CDR3. J is TRBJ1-3 and V is TRBV5-5; perhaps TRBD1 as D (5 bases). This CDR3 comprises 16 residues. V dropped 0 bases and J dropped 0 bases, with 10 bases sitting between them. The germline V gene has CDR1 SGHKS and CDR2 YYEKEE (reference sequence). CDR3 DNA sequence: TGTGCCAGCAGCTTGGCTGGGGGTAGCTCTGGAAACACCATATATTTT. This sequence encodes CASSLAGGSSGNTIYF.

Concerning this clone itself: Distinct nucleotide sequences in the sample also encode this CDR3. The chain is built from TRBV5-1 and TRBJ2-7, with D unresolved. This CDR3 is built from 11 residues. Germline V gene lookup returns CDR1 SGHRS and CDR2 YFSETQ. Trimming removed 7 bases from V and 4 bases from J, with 9 bases in between. DNA for the CDR3: TGCGCCAGCTCGTCAGAATACGAGCAGTACTTC. Its protein product is CASSSEYEQYF. The full variable domain, in which reference TRBV5-1 and TRBJ2-7 provide the parts outside the CDR3, is KAGVTQTPRYLIKTRGQQVTLSCSPISGHRSVSWYQQTPGQGLQFLFEYFSETQRNKGNFPGRFSGRQFSNSRSEMNVSTLELGDSALYLCASSSEYEQYFGPGTRLTVT.

For the CDR3, the DNA is TGTGCCAGTAGTATAGATGTCGTGGGGGGCTACGAGCAGTACTTC. This encodes CASSIDVVGGYEQYF. This chain uses TRBV19 with TRBJ2-7; a weak D match, TRBD2 (6 bases). V lost 0 bases, J lost 3 bases, and 12 bases lay in between. The CDR3 spans 15 residues. Germline CDR1 is LNHDA and CDR2 is SQIVND (reference sequence).

The chain couples TRBV6-1 to TRBJ1-1, with D perhaps TRBD1 (6 bases). The CDR3 is 16 residues long. Trimming cost V 2 bases and J 5 bases, with 18 bases left between them. CDR1 is MNHNS and CDR2 is SASEGT in the germline V gene. The CDR3 nucleotides are TGTGCCAGCAGTGAACCCGCCCGGGGGCGGGTTACTGAAGCTTTCTTT. Protein: CASSEPARGRVTEAFF.

The chain combines TRBV4-1 with TRBJ1-2; perhaps TRBD1 as D (5 bases). This CDR3 has 14 amino acids. Trimming pared 0 bases from V and 5 bases from J, leaving 10 bases between. The germline CDR1 and CDR2 sequences are MGHRA and YSYEKL. The CDR3 spells CASSQEGRVYGYTF. In DNA form, the CDR3 reads TGCGCCAGCAGCCAAGAGGGCAGGGTTTATGGCTACACCTTC.

In DNA, the CDR3 is TGTGCCAGCGGTCGGGACAGCCGGTCACCCCTCCACTTT. It specifies CASGRDSRSPLHF. The genes are TRBV6-6 and TRBJ1-6, with 7 positions matching TRBD1. This CDR3 has 13 residues. Germline-derived CDR1 and CDR2 are MNHNY and SVGAGI (reference sequence). V gave up 8 bases and J gave up 10 bases; unmatched junction bases: 8.

The chain combines TRBV30 with TRBJ2-1; the D is unclear. Germline loops: CDR1 GTSNPN, CDR2 SVGIG (reference sequence). The CDR3 has 13 amino acids. The V end was cut by 5 bases, the J end by 2 bases, with 10 bases between. The CDR3 sequence is CAWGRSTYNEQFF. CDR3 DNA: TGTGCCTGGGGTAGGAGTACCTACAATGAGCAGTTCTTC.

This chain uses TRBV18 with TRBJ2-7, with TRBD1 identical over 8 bases. This CDR3 has 15 amino acids. Per germline, CDR1 KGHSH and CDR2 LQKENI. V lost 6 bases, J lost 0 bases, and 7 bases stayed unmatched. CDR3 loop: CASSLDREISYEQYF. The CDR3 DNA reads TGTGCCAGCTCTCTGGACAGGGAGATCTCCTACGAGCAGTACTTC. Looking up the rest from reference TRBV18 and TRBJ2-7 gives the full variable domain: NAGVMQNPRHLVRRRGQEARLRCSPMKGHSHVYWYRQLPEEGLKFMVYLQKENIIDESGMPKERFSAEFPKEGPSILRIQQVVRGDSAAYFCASSLDREISYEQYFGPGTRLTVT.

V gene TRBV30 combines with J gene TRBJ1-1; D uncertain. With 0 bases removed from V and 0 bases from J, the gap between germline ends came to 5 bases. Per the germline V gene, CDR1 is GTSNPN and CDR2 is SVGIG (reference sequence). CDR3 length equals 13 residues. CDR3 loop: CAWSVMMNTEAFF. Written as DNA, the CDR3 is TGTGCCTGGAGTGTTATGATGAACACTGAAGCTTTCTTT.

The V call is TRBV6-1, the J call TRBJ2-7, with D perhaps matching TRBD1 (5 bases). The V and J ends lost 8 bases and 2 bases respectively, with 7 bases between them. The CDR3 is 11 amino acids. Germline V gene lookup returns CDR1 MNHNS and CDR2 SASEGT. CDR3 sequence: CASAGPYEQYF. CDR3 DNA sequence: TGTGCCAGCGCAGGGCCCTACGAGCAGTACTTC.

This chain joins TRBV7-8 and TRBJ1-2, with no clear D. V lost 5 bases and J lost 6, with 16 bases in between. This CDR3 has 14 amino acids. The germline V gene encodes CDR1 SGHVS and CDR2 FQNEAQ. CDR3 sequence: CASSPFPPPDGYTF. The CDR3 DNA is TGTGCCAGCAGCCCCTTTCCCCCTCCGGATGGCTACACCTTC.

The CDR3 region is CAISESTGTGYGYTF. The CDR3, as DNA: TGTGCCATCAGTGAGTCTACCGGGACAGGCTATGGCTACACCTTC. The V gene is TRBV10-3, the J gene TRBJ1-2; 8 nucleotides line up with TRBD1. With 0 bases clipped from V and 4 bases from J, the junction kept 4 bases outside the gene matches. CDR3 length equals 15 residues. The germline V gene has CDR1 ENHRY and CDR2 SYGVKD.

The chain has TRBV5-1 and TRBJ2-1; D gene unclear. Trimming pared 4 bases from V and 0 bases from J, leaving 11 bases between. Germline values: CDR1 SGHRS, CDR2 YFSETQ. The CDR3 has 15 amino acids. CDR3 sequence (DNA): TGCGCCAGCAGCCCCCAGCCGGGCTCCTACAATGAGCAGTTCTTC. Its protein is CASSPQPGSYNEQFF.

V is TRBV19 and J is TRBJ1-2; the match to TRBD1 covers 9 bases. This CDR3 has 14 amino acids. After removal of 5 bases from V and 7 bases from J, the junction contained 8 bases not matched to a gene. CDR1 and CDR2 (germline): LNHDA, SQIVND (reference sequence). DNA for the CDR3: TGTGCCAGTAGTCGGGACAGGGCGACAAGTGGCTACACCTTC. It codes for CASSRDRATSGYTF.

The chain links TRBV7-9 to TRBJ2-7, with 7 bases that match TRBD2. Germline V CDR1 and CDR2: SEHNR, FQNEAQ (reference sequence). CDR3 size: 19 residues. J was trimmed by 0 bases and V by 5 bases; bases with no gene match: 19. Here the CDR3 reads CASSAGTTGTLKSSYEQYF. In DNA form, the CDR3 reads TGTGCCAGCAGCGCAGGGACTACCGGAACCTTAAAGAGCTCCTACGAGCAGTACTTC.

CDR3 in DNA: TGTGCCAGCACAATTCCCAGCATCCAGGGAAACACCATATATTTT. Translating it yields CASTIPSIQGNTIYF. The chain has TRBV28 and TRBJ1-3; unclear D gene. Germline V CDR1 and CDR2: MDHEN, SYDVKM. This CDR3 comprises 15 residues. V dropped 7 bases and J dropped 4 bases, with 17 bases sitting between them.

J is TRBJ1-1 and V is TRBV5-6; D might be TRBD1 (5 bases). Trimming cost V 2 bases and J 3 bases, with 14 bases left between them. Germline CDR1 SGHDT, CDR2 YYEEEE. This CDR3 contains 15 residues. In nucleotides, the CDR3 is TGTGCCAGCAGCTTCTCGCCAGGGATGGACACTGAAGCTTTCTTT. It encodes CASSFSPGMDTEAFF.

The chain uses TRBV6-5 and TRBJ1-5, with D possibly being TRBD1 (6 bases). Trimming shortened V by 4 bases and J by 6 bases, and 13 bases separated the two germline ends. The CDR3 totals 14 residues. Germline V gene sequence: CDR1 MNHEY, CDR2 SVGAGI. This CDR3 is CASSWGGVGQPQHF. The CDR3 coding sequence is TGTGCCAGCAGTTGGGGGGGCGTTGGTCAGCCCCAGCATTTT.

The chain couples TRBV9 to TRBJ2-3; tentative D call: TRBD2 (5 bases). Germline V gene sequence: CDR1 SGDLS, CDR2 YYNGEE. V lost 4 bases to trimming and J lost 2 bases, with 11 bases between them. CDR3 length: 14 residues. The CDR3 loop reads CASSPPGNTDTQYF. The CDR3 DNA reads as TGTGCCAGCAGCCCCCCCGGGAACACAGATACGCAGTATTTT.

The chain uses TRBV27 and TRBJ2-7; possible D gene TRBD1, 5 bases. Trimming stripped 2 bases from V and 5 bases from J, with 13 bases between. The V gene's germline CDR1 is MNHEY and CDR2 SMNVEV (reference sequence). This CDR3 has 14 amino acids. The CDR3 is CASSLKGQVDEQYF. Here the CDR3 DNA reads TGTGCCAGCAGTTTAAAGGGGCAGGTCGACGAGCAGTACTTC.

The rearrangement uses TRBV28 and TRBJ2-5; possible D gene TRBD2, 6 bases. The CDR3 extends over 15 amino acids. Between the trimmed V and J ends, which lost 6 bases and 4 bases, there was a span of 18 bases. Germline CDR1 is MDHEN and CDR2 is SYDVKM. The CDR3 nucleotides are TGTGCCAGCAGCCCCTTTGACGGGAGTGGAGAGACCCAGTACTTC. Its translation is CASSPFDGSGETQYF.

The CDR3 nucleotides read TGCGCCAGCAGAAGCGGCTCCTACAATGAGCAGTTCTTC. It translates to CASRSGSYNEQFF. The genes are TRBV4-1 and TRBJ2-1; maybe TRBD2 (5 bases). CDR3 length: 13 amino acids. Germline V gene data show CDR1 as MGHRA and CDR2 as YSYEKL. The germline V and J ends were trimmed by 6 bases and 0 bases, with 6 bases remaining between them.

A single count supports this clone. The same CDR3 can be traced to other DNA sequences in this sample. This chain uses TRBV5-4 with TRBJ1-5; D remains ambiguous. In germline, CDR1 is SGHNT, CDR2 YYREEE (reference sequence). V was trimmed by 0 bases and J by 2 bases, leaving 9 bases between them. The CDR3 loop spans 15 amino acids. CDR3 nucleotides: TGTGCCAGCAGCTTGGGGGGAAGTGGCAATCAGCCCCAGCATTTT. This gives the protein CASSLGGSGNQPQHF. The full variable domain, completed using reference TRBV5-4 and TRBJ1-5, is ETGVTQSPTHLIKTRGQQVTLRCSSQSGHNTVSWYQQALGQGPQFIFQYYREEENGRGNFPPRFSGLQFPNYSSELNVNALELDDSALYLCASSLGGSGNQPQHFGDGTRLSIL.

This clone was recorded only once. Sequence at one end of the junction differs from germline and may be a read error. V is TRBV7-3 and J is TRBJ2-3, with D uncertain. CDR1 is SGHTA and CDR2 is FQGTGA in the germline V gene. The CDR3 extends over 9 amino acids. The CDR3 is CASTDTQYF. The DNA of the CDR3 is TGTGCTAGCACAGATACGCAGTATTTT.

V usage is TRBV4-1 and J usage is TRBJ2-7, with TRBD2 as a possible D gene (5 bases). Germline V CDR1 and CDR2: MGHRA, YSYEKL. This CDR3 has 16 amino acids. The ends were cut back, 5 bases at V and 8 bases at J, with 25 bases in the middle. CDR3 in DNA: TGCGCCAGCAGCTCGCAGTTTGTAAATTTCCTAGCCCAGCAGTACTTC. It specifies CASSSQFVNFLAQQYF.